This T cell receptor (beta chain) was identified in a study of read filtering for tumor transcriptome and immune sequencing. From approximately 400 ng of RNA, a library with molecular barcoded alpha/delta and beta/gamma adaptors was made. A single record per CDR3 protein comes from TCRdb applying MiXCR to the reads. The repertoire holds under 35,000 distinct CDR3 sequences, less than 20% seen once, with 16% in the top ten. The CDR3 extends over 15 amino acids. The ends were cut back, 8 bases at V and 0 bases at J, with 14 bases in the middle. Germline CDR1 SGHVS, CDR2 FQNEAQ. This clonotype appeared many times.

Sequencing used a population of CD138-negative cells sorted from bone marrow. The rearrangement links TRBV7-8 to TRBJ2-1; the D is unclear. This receptor was obtained from a donor aged 40 or over with multiple myeloma. CDR3 protein: CASDLDTSSYNEQFF. Written as DNA, the CDR3 is TGTGCCAGCGACCTCGACACAAGCTCCTACAATGAGCAGTTCTTC.